This passage covers 19 T cell receptor beta chains from one sample sequenced in a study of Ad26.COV2.S vaccination and SARS-CoV-2 variants. Treatment here: about 20 received Ad26.COV2.S at low or high dose, single or two shots; 5 received placebo; per-sample allocation not given. Collection of the samples took place on day 63 after the first injection of vaccine or placebo. Libraries were prepared by immunoSEQ multiplex PCR; TCRdb keeps only in-frame clonotypes and omits some of them. The table includes about 680,000 clones, roughly 90% detected once. The starting material was peripheral blood, obtained in a trial of Ad26.COV2.S vaccine versus placebo. The receptors here all came from a person between 18 and 65 years old who received the Ad26.COV2.S COVID-19 vaccine or a placebo.

The rearrangement links TRBV7-2 to TRBJ1-1, with D possibly being TRBD1 (5 bases). Trimming cost V 5 bases and J 5 bases, with 12 bases left between them. The CDR3 length is 13 residues. CDR1 SGHTA and CDR2 FQGNSA come from the germline V gene. CDR3 amino acids: CASSLPGGTEAFF. The CDR3 DNA follows: TGTGCCAGCAGCCTCCCCGGGGGTACTGAAGCTTTCTTT.

The rearrangement links TRBV4-1 to TRBJ2-3, with D perhaps TRBD2 (6 bases). Germline V CDR1 and CDR2: MGHRA, YSYEKL. This CDR3 region has 15 residues. The V end lost 5 bases, the J end lost 5 bases, and 17 bases lay between the germline ends. CDR3 in amino acids: CASSSGLAGQDTQYF. The CDR3 DNA follows: TGCGCCAGCAGCTCAGGGTTGGCGGGGCAAGATACGCAGTATTTT.

This clone was found once. The CDR3 spells CATSRAEGSPTGEQFF. The DNA of the CDR3 is TGTGCCACCAGCAGAGCGGAGGGGAGCCCGACAGGGGAGCAGTTCTTC. The chain uses TRBV15 and TRBJ2-1, with D maybe TRBD1 (7 bases). With 1 base removed from V and 10 bases from J, the gap between germline ends came to 20 bases. In germline, CDR1 is LNHNV, CDR2 YYDKDF (reference sequence). CDR3 length equals 16 residues. The full variable domain, with the rest looked up from reference TRBV15 and TRBJ2-1, is DAMVIQNPRYQVTQFGKPVTLSCSQTLNHNVMYWYQQKSSQAPKLLFHYYDKDFNNEADTPDNFQSRRPNTSFCFLDIRSPGLGDTAMYLCATSRAEGSPTGEQFFGPGTRLTVL.

The chain carries TRBV3-1 (or the pseudogene TRBV3-2) and TRBJ1-3; D remains unclear. Trimming took off 0 bases at V and 3 bases at J, with 9 bases between the two ends. The CDR3 totals 15 residues. Germline CDR1 LGHDT, CDR2 YNNKEL (reference sequence). The CDR3 is CASSQDHSNGNTIYF. In nucleotides, the CDR3 is TGTGCCAGCAGCCAAGATCACAGCAATGGAAACACCATATATTTT.

The rearrangement links TRBV10-3 to TRBJ2-6; 7 bases match TRBD1. This CDR3 is built from 16 residues. Per germline, CDR1 ENHRY and CDR2 SYGVKD. Losses at the gene ends were 11 bases for V and 0 bases for J; bases not matched to a gene: 10. The CDR3 coding sequence is TGTGCCGCCCGACAGGGTCCGAGCTCTGGGGCCAACGTCCTGACTTTC. This translates into CAARQGPSSGANVLTF.

V is TRBV7-2 and J is TRBJ1-6; maybe TRBD1 (5 bases). Germline-derived CDR1 and CDR2 are SGHTA and FQGNSA. The CDR3 length is 13 residues. Trimming cost V 8 bases and J 7 bases, with 12 bases left between them. The CDR3 sequence: CASALGGNSPLHF. The DNA of the CDR3 is TGTGCCAGCGCATTGGGGGGAAATTCACCCCTCCACTTT.

The V and J genes are TRBV4-1 and TRBJ2-1, with TRBD1 matching 10 bases. The junction had 6 bases not matched to a gene; V was cut back by 4 bases and J by 3 bases. Germline CDR1 MGHRA, CDR2 YSYEKL. The CDR3 runs 16 residues. CDR3 protein: CASSLLTGGVYNEQFF. Written as DNA, the CDR3 is TGCGCCAGCAGCCTCCTGACAGGGGGCGTCTACAATGAGCAGTTCTTC.

The chain couples TRBV15 to TRBJ2-7; D tentatively fits TRBD1 or TRBD2 (5 bases each). With 0 bases removed from V and 7 bases from J, the gap between germline ends came to 13 bases. CDR3 size: 14 residues. From germline, CDR1 is LNHNV and CDR2 YYDKDF (reference sequence). In nucleotides, the CDR3 is TGTGCCACCAGCAGAGATTGGACACGAGGGGAGCAGTACTTC. Translated, it gives CATSRDWTRGEQYF.

This chain joins TRBV5-8 and TRBJ2-1; D is ambiguous. Deletions cut 5 bases from V and 7 bases from J, with 16 bases between. This CDR3 is built from 14 residues. Germline CDR1 SGHTS, CDR2 YDEGEE. CDR3 sequence reads: CASSLRTDLNEQFF. The CDR3 DNA reads TGTGCCAGCAGTTTAAGAACGGACCTTAATGAGCAGTTCTTC.

The chain has TRBV9 and TRBJ2-7; D ambiguous. The length of the CDR3 is 16 residues. Trimming took 0 bases from V and 3 from J, leaving 16 bases between them. CDR1 SGDLS and CDR2 YYNGEE come from the germline V gene. The CDR3 here is CASSVVVVLRHYEQYF. The CDR3 bases are TGTGCCAGCAGCGTAGTTGTGGTCCTCCGACACTACGAGCAGTACTTC.

This clone was detected a few times. The sample has other DNA sequences that encode this CDR3 too. The chain combines TRBV3-1 (or the pseudogene TRBV3-2) with TRBJ1-2; 8 bases are shared with TRBD1. The germline V gene encodes CDR1 LGHDT and CDR2 YNNKEL (reference sequence). The CDR3 runs 13 residues. J lost 5 bases, V lost 1 base, and 0 bases had no gene match. CDR3 DNA: TGTGCCAGCAGCCAAGGGACAGGGTATGGCTACACCTTC. Protein product: CASSQGTGYGYTF.

The chain has TRBV11-3 and TRBJ1-2, with D possibly being TRBD1 (5 bases). Germline V gene sequence: CDR1 SGHNT, CDR2 YENEEA. Trimming shortened V by 3 bases and J by 3 bases, and 11 bases separated the two germline ends. The CDR3 spans 14 residues. The CDR3 sequence is CASSLRGRDYGYTF. CDR3 sequence (DNA): TGTGCCAGCAGCTTGCGGGGGAGGGACTATGGCTACACCTTC. Together with reference TRBV11-3 and TRBJ1-2, the CDR3 gives the full variable domain: EAGVVQSPRYKIIEKKQPVAFWCNPISGHNTLYWYLQNLGQGPELLIRYENEEAVDDSQLPKDRFSAERLKGVDSTLKIQPAELGDSAVYLCASSLRGRDYGYTFGSGTRLTVV.

Details on this clone: The same CDR3 can be traced to other DNA sequences in this sample. The chain employs TRBV10-1 and TRBJ1-5, with D uncertain. The V and J ends lost 3 bases and 2 bases respectively, with 2 bases between them. The V gene's germline CDR1 is WNHNN and CDR2 SYGVQD (reference sequence). The CDR3 length is 12 residues. The CDR3 coding sequence is TGCGCCAGCAGTGACGGCAATCAGCCCCAGCATTTT. Translating gives CASSDGNQPQHF.

This sequence joins TRBV24-1 and TRBJ2-3, with D possibly being TRBD2 (5 bases). CDR3 length equals 17 residues. V lost 0 bases and J lost 4, with 16 bases in between. Germline V gives CDR1 KGHDR, CDR2 SFDVKD. CDR3 coding DNA: TGTGCCACCAGTGATTTGCAAGGTGGAGGCAGACCAGATACGCAGTATTTT. This sequence encodes CATSDLQGGGRPDTQYF.

This clone was picked up one time. V gene TRBV7-2 combines with J gene TRBJ2-3; D may correspond to TRBD1 or TRBD2 (5 bases each). Trimming left V 7 bases short and J 0 bases short, with 14 bases between. Germline-derived CDR1 and CDR2 are SGHTA and FQGNSA. This CDR3 contains 15 residues. The DNA of the CDR3 is TGTGCCAGCACACCCGGGACCAGTAGCACAGATACGCAGTATTTT. Translated, it gives CASTPGTSSTDTQYF.

The chain employs TRBV27 and TRBJ2-2, with TRBD1 as a possible D gene (6 bases). V lost 1 base and J lost 1, with 10 bases in between. The CDR3 covers 16 residues. Germline V gene data show CDR1 as MNHEY and CDR2 as SMNVEV (reference sequence). In nucleotides, the CDR3 is TGTGCCAGCAGTTTATTATCGGGACAGAACACCGGGGAGCTGTTTTTT. Protein product: CASSLLSGQNTGELFF.

This clone was counted only a few times. The gene calls are TRBV27 and TRBJ1-1; possible D gene TRBD1, 5 bases. The CDR3 is 12 amino acids. V lost 4 bases, J lost 8 bases, and 11 bases lay in between. Germline lookup yields CDR1 MNHEY and CDR2 SMNVEV (reference sequence). The CDR3 region is CASSSAWGEAFF. The CDR3 region has the DNA TGTGCCAGCAGTTCCGCATGGGGGGAAGCTTTCTTT.

The chain joins TRBV3-1 (or the pseudogene TRBV3-2) to TRBJ2-7; TRBD1 aligns across 7 bases. Germline V CDR1 and CDR2: LGHDT, YNNKEL (reference sequence). Trimming at V came to 0 bases and at J to 2 bases, leaving 10 bases not matched to a gene. The CDR3 length is 17 residues. The CDR3 DNA reads TGTGCCAGCAGCCAAGATCTCGCAGGGGGTTTCACCTACGAGCAGTACTTC. This encodes CASSQDLAGGFTYEQYF.

CDR3 residues: CATSKGTASYEQYF. DNA for the CDR3: TGTGCCACCAGCAAGGGGACGGCGAGCTACGAGCAGTACTTC. J is TRBJ2-7 and V is TRBV15, with D possibly being TRBD1 or TRBD2 (5 bases each). V was clipped by 4 bases and J by 3 bases, with 13 bases between them. Germline CDR1 reads LNHNV; CDR2 reads YYDKDF (reference sequence). The CDR3 extends over 14 amino acids.